The subject of this entry is one TCR beta chain. Its antigen is unidentified. The data stem from a study of shared clonotypes between healthy human individuals. Sequencing was performed with immunoSEQ multiplex PCR; in TCRdb, only in-frame clones are kept and a portion is missing. The sample lists over 1.4 million clones, roughly 96% seen once, with roughly 1.1% in the top ten. Study-wide points: Estimated clonotype richness was generally higher in naive than memory subsets.

This CDR3 has 13 residues. Germline-derived CDR1 and CDR2 are SGHVS and FQNEAQ. Trimming removed 2 bases from V and 12 bases from J, with 14 bases in between. This TCR derives from a man aged 30 to 39 in good health. The chain links TRBV7-8 to TRBJ2-1, with D perhaps TRBD2 (5 bases). Material for sequencing was naive CD4+ T cells sorted from blood. Subset given: CD45RA+ positively selected. CDR3 sequence: CASSLKAASWQFF. Here the CDR3 DNA reads TGTGCCAGCAGCTTAAAGGCGGCTAGCTGGCAGTTCTTC.